This TCR beta chain was obtained from a study of regulatory T cells in long-lasting Graves disease. Study context: Antithyroid drug use was under 3 months in newly diagnosed Graves' patients. The study's findings and limits: Limited samples may have lowered accuracy. Favoring TRBV28, TRBJ1-2 and TRBJ2-5 was a feature seen in persistent disease. Persistent cases of Graves' showed reduced TCR diversity relative to newly diagnosed patients.

This clonotype was observed at least ten times. Its antigen is still unknown. With 3 bases removed from V and 5 bases from J, the gap between germline ends came to 20 bases. This CDR3 contains 16 residues. Germline V gene lookup returns CDR1 SGDLS and CDR2 YYNGEE. Through Arm-PCR of CDR3 regions and iRepertoire HTBI primers, TCR beta libraries were built. TCRdb independently ran MiXCR on the multiplex PCR reads; one entry per CDR3 protein. This sample yields 320,000 or so distinct CDR3 sequences, of which about 20% are seen a single time; less than 40% belongs to the top ten. As for time point: newly diagnosed GD, antithyroid drugs for less than 3 months. The TCR library was made from RNA that had been extracted from PBMCs in TRIzol.

The sample here was peripheral blood mononuclear cells (PBMCs), taken at new diagnosis, from a patient treated with antithyroid drugs. J is TRBJ2-5 and V is TRBV9; possible D gene TRBD1, 6 bases. This clonotype was sampled from a female donor with Graves disease. As DNA, the CDR3 is TGTGCCAGCAGCGCTCATACAGGGTGGGATCAGGAGACCCAGTACTTC. This codes for CASSAHTGWDQETQYF.